This T cell receptor (beta chain) was captured by sequencing in a study of T cells in Graves' hyperthyroidism and ophthalmopathy (dated by TCRdb to the late 2010s). Some background on the complete study: Peripheral blood was collected at initial diagnosis, before any treatment. The roughly 100 discovery patients were randomly divided into training and test sets at a 7:3 ratio. An independent validation cohort of about 20 hyperthyroidism patients and more than 15 patients who later progressed to ophthalmopathy tested prospective prediction of ophthalmopathy. Once sampling was done, hyperthyroidism patients were given methimazole at a starting dose of 30 mg daily, whereas ophthalmopathy patients were given high-dose intravenous methylprednisolone. According to the paper, TCR Vbeta CDR3 sequencing was carried out on about 140 peripheral blood samples, which came from under 50 ophthalmopathy, about 75 hyperthyroidism and roughly 17 progressor patients. In more than five Graves' hyperthyroidism patients, the study also compared T-cell repertoires from thyroid tissue with T-cell repertoires from blood. To identify TCR V-J signatures that set the groups apart, the researchers used a discovery cohort of more than 95 patients, made up of some 41 with Graves' ophthalmopathy and about 60 with stable Graves' hyperthyroidism. What the research found in general, with its limitations: In validation, progression to ophthalmopathy was predicted by the model with around 71% sensitivity and just over 72% specificity, a median of 6.5 months before onset. Ophthalmopathy was separated from stable hyperthyroidism by a 13 V-J signature model, with roughly 88% sensitivity and about 81% specificity obtained in cross-validation and 80%/75% obtained in testing. Most expanded thyroid clonotypes (frequency above 0.001) were also detected in blood, suggesting blood repertoires may reflect thyroid immune responses. Sample size was not statistically predetermined, and blinding of investigators to group allocation was not performed.

TCR beta CDR3 regions were amplified from RNA transcripts. A first-round RT-PCR of the TCR CDR3 used the HTBI primer set with the Qiagen OneStep RT-PCR kit. The libraries were constructed in a second round of multiplex PCR and then size-selected and purified. The libraries were sequenced on an Illumina HiSeq2000 using paired-end 100 bp reads. From the authors' description of their analysis: SOAPnuke was used to process the raw data, with reads discarded if the reads contained adapters or uncalled bases, had a mean Phred below 15, or lacked an exact constant-primer or identifier match. High-quality paired reads were merged with COPE v1.2.5, and unique nucleotide sequences were defined as clonotypes. MiTCR v1.1 was used to align clonotypes to the IMGT TRBV, TRBD and TRBJ reference segments. The analysis was restricted to V-J combinations with a frequency above 0.0001, which together covered about 99% of the repertoires. A TCS score was defined as the ratio between F50 (clonal expansion) and ExV (chaos), using BLOSUM62-based TCRdist between CDR3 peptides within each V-J. Welch's t-statistics and random forest reduced roughly 500 V-J features to about 13, which were used in a naive Bayes classifier (R e1071). TCRdb reprocessed the public reads (quality trimming at Q25 with fastp, clone calling with MiXCR) and kept in-frame beta chains. For every CDR3 protein sequence, its rows merge into one entry that carries the most common genes and DNA. None of the V and J calls come from the authors' own analysis; TCRdb made them. The table for this sample lists approximately 620,000 distinct CDR3 sequences; approximately 15% of them were counted only once. The ten largest make up more than 4.5% of the sample.

The table lists this clonotype with many counts. Its antigen is currently not known. No quality values exist for individual bases; no much larger clone is one base distant. Hyperthyroidism patients were aged 18 to 65 years and newly diagnosed, with disease duration of less than 2 months. The study excluded patients with uncontrolled infections, other autoimmune diseases, pregnancy or lactation. Diagnoses were based on clinical symptoms, serum thyroxine and TRAb, thyroid ultrasound and orbital computed tomography. For progressor patients, blood was drawn at the first diagnosis of hyperthyroidism, before any ophthalmopathy symptoms had appeared. PBMCs were isolated from 10 ml of fresh peripheral blood by Ficoll-Paque density gradient centrifugation. Patients classed as progressors first received a Graves' hyperthyroidism diagnosis and then went on to develop ophthalmopathy during follow-up. Total RNA was extracted using Trizol reagent, and RNA quality was assessed on an Agilent 2100 Bioanalyzer.

CDR1 and CDR2 were assigned from the germline V gene as SGHTA and FQGNSA. Trimming costs V 6 bases and J 4 bases, and their ends lie 9 bases apart. Inclusive of the bounding cysteine and phenylalanine, the CDR3 is 12 residues long. Only the CDR3 portion is preserved as DNA: 36 bases, with reading frame beginning at the first base. The chain is made from TRBV7-2 and TRBJ1-2; the D gene cannot be named for sure. Specimen: blood. The TCR was taken from a woman in her twenties or thirties with Graves' hyperthyroidism that later progressed to Graves' ophthalmopathy. The CDR3 reads as follows: CASSFGSYGYTF. In nucleotide form, the sequence is TGTGCCAGCAGTTTTGGGTCCTATGGCTACACCTTC.